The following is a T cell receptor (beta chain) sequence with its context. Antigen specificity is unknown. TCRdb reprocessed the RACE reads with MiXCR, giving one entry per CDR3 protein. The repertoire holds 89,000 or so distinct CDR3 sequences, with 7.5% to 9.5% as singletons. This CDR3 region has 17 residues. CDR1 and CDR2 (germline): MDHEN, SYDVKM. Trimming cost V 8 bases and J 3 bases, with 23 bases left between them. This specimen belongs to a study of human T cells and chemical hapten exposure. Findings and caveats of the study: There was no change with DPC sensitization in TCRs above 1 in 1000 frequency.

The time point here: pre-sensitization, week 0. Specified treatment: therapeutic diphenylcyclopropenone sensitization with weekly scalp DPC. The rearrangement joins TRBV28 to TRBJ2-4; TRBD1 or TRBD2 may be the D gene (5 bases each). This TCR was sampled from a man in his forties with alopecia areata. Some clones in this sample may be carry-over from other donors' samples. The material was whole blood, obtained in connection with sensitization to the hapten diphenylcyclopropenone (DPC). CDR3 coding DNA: TGTGCCAGCCCTCCTACGAAGGCAGGGCGGGTCAAAAACATTCAGTACTTC. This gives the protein CASPPTKAGRVKNIQYF. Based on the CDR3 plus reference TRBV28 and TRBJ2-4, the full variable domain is DVKVTQSSRYLVKRTGEKVFLECVQDMDHENMFWYRQDPGLGLRLIYFSYDVKMKEKGDIPEGYSVSREKKERFSLILESASTNQTSMYLCASPPTKAGRVKNIQYFGAGTRLSVL.